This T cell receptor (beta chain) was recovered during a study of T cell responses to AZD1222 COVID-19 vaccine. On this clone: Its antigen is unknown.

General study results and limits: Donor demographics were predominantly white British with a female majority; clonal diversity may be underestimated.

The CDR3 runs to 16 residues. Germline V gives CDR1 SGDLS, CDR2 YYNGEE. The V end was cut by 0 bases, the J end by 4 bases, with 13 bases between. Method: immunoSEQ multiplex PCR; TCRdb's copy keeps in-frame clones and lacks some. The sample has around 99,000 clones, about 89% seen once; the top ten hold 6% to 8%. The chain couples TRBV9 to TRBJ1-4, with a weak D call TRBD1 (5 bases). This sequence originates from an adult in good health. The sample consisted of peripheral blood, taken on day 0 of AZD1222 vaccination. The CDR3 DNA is TGTGCCAGCAGCGTAGGGGTGGGACGAATTAATGAAAAACTGTTTTTT. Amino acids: CASSVGVGRINEKLFF.